This entry lists 5 T cell receptor beta chains sequenced from one sample in a study of cytomegalovirus exposure and HLA in healthy donors. Generated by immunoSEQ multiplex PCR, the TCRdb table keeps only in-frame clones and is missing some. The table lists more than 110,000 clones, about 83% of them singletons. Material for sequencing was PBMCs. These receptors were taken from a woman in her 30s in good health and CMV-seronegative.

This clone was seen more than once but under ten times. The chain combines TRBV25-1 with TRBJ2-1, with 7 bases fitting TRBD2. This CDR3 spans 16 amino acids. V lost 7 bases, J lost 5 bases, and 14 bases stayed unmatched. Germline CDR1 MGHDK, CDR2 SYGVNS. CDR3 nucleotides: TGTGCCAGCACCTCTGGGCGTAGCGGGTTTAACAATGAGCAGTTCTTC. Translated: CASTSGRSGFNNEQFF.

The chain uses TRBV19 and TRBJ1-3, with TRBD1 matching 9 bases. CDR3 length: 17 amino acids. Trimming cost V 5 bases and J 4 bases; bases outside gene matches: 12. From germline, CDR1 is LNHDA and CDR2 SQIVND (reference sequence). Here the CDR3 reads CASSPERPGQGGNTIYF. Here the CDR3 DNA reads TGTGCCAGTAGTCCAGAGAGACCGGGACAGGGCGGAAACACCATATATTTT.

This clone appeared a single time. V usage is TRBV7-3 and J usage is TRBJ2-2; 13 bases fit TRBD2. This CDR3 is built from 16 residues. After removal of 3 bases from V and 6 bases from J, the junction contained 4 bases not matched to a gene. Germline values: CDR1 SGHTA, CDR2 FQGTGA. DNA of the CDR3: TGTGCCAGCAGCTTTACAGGGACTAGCGGGGCCGGGGAGCTGTTTTTT. Residues: CASSFTGTSGAGELFF. The full variable domain, rest sourced from reference TRBV7-3 and TRBJ2-2, is GAGVSQTPSNKVTEKGKYVELRCDPISGHTALYWYRQSLGQGPEFLIYFQGTGAADDSGLPNDRFFAVRPEGSVSTLKIQRTERGDSAVYLCASSFTGTSGAGELFFGEGSRLTVL.

This clone was seen a few times. This rearrangement joins TRBV19 to TRBJ1-2; D is undetermined. The CDR3 length is 15 residues. The germline V and J ends were trimmed by 3 bases and 5 bases, with 16 bases remaining between them. CDR1 is LNHDA, CDR2 SQIVND, per germline (reference sequence). CDR3 in DNA: TGTGCCAGTAGTATTGGCAGAAGAACGTTGTATGGCTACACCTTC. Its protein product is CASSIGRRTLYGYTF.

The table lists this clone with a count of one. This sequence joins TRBV10-3 and TRBJ1-2; D is unresolved. Germline V gene sequence: CDR1 ENHRY, CDR2 SYGVKD. V was pared by 3 bases and J by 8 bases, with 10 bases between. CDR3 length: 12 residues. The CDR3 sequence is CAISDWMRGYTF. The DNA of the CDR3 is TGTGCCATCAGTGACTGGATGAGGGGCTACACCTTC.